Listed here is a single T cell receptor (beta chain). These data are taken from a study of monozygotic twins with cystic fibrosis. The CDR3 is made up of 15 amino acids. V was cut by 0 bases and J by 6 bases, with 17 bases left in between. Germline V lookup: CDR1 GTSNPN, CDR2 SVGIG (reference sequence). The method was immunoSEQ multiplex PCR; TCRdb's version includes in-frame clones alone and lacks a portion of them. The data show 30,000 to 35,000 clones, with approximately 96% seen just once and about 0.17% held by the top ten. J is TRBJ1-2 and V is TRBV30; tentative D call: TRBD1 (5 bases). The source material was blood. The clonotype comes from a girl aged 2-10 years with cystic fibrosis. CDR3 sequence reads: CAWSVNLGVGDGYTF. CDR3 DNA: TGTGCCTGGAGTGTAAACCTGGGGGTTGGCGATGGCTACACCTTC.